The clone carrying this T cell receptor (beta chain) was seen a handful of times. The data stem from a study of identical twins. The length of the CDR3 is 14 residues. CDR1 and CDR2 from the germline V gene are MNHEY and SVGEGT. Between the trimmed V and J ends, which lost 7 bases and 1 base, there was a span of 14 bases. TCRdb passed the 5' RACE reads through MiXCR, listing each CDR3 protein once. Counted here are around 250,000 distinct CDR3 sequences, around 6.6% occurring once; the ten biggest clones make up roughly 3.9%. The same sample was also studied in work on yellow fever vaccine responses in identical twins.

The chain combines TRBV6-2 or TRBV6-3 with TRBJ2-7; no definite D call. The clonotype originates from a woman between 18 and 29 years old in good health. The material sequenced was memory (CD45RO+) T cells sorted from blood. CDR3 protein: CASKSPQVSYEQYV. In nucleotides, the CDR3 is TGTGCCAGCAAGTCCCCGCAGGTATCCTACGAGCAGTACGTC.